The next 4 T cell receptor delta chains were all read from a single sample in a study of Vδ1+ human thymocytes. For these receptors, no antigen is known. General study results and limits: Highly polyclonal TRG and TRD repertoires with Gaussian CDR3 length distributions appeared in thymus.

The template was reverse-transcribed extracted RNA. Pooled V-gene forward primers with one constant-region reverse primer generated the CDR3 amplicons by multiplex PCR. TCRdb reapplied CATT to the multiplex PCR reads. This table holds under 85,000 delta-chain clones, around 32% found once. Sequenced material: Vdelta1+ gamma-delta thymocytes from the thymus. Specified subset: FACS-sorted CD3+ TCRalphabeta- TCRVdelta1+ TCRVdelta2- thymocytes. Receptors were obtained from a boy under two years old who had congenital heart surgery.

This rearrangement joins TRDV1 to TRDJ1, with 7 bases aligning to TRDD3. The V and J ends lost 6 bases and 0 bases, in that order; junction bases with no gene match: 22. The germline V gene encodes CDR1 TSWWSYY and CDR2 QGS. The CDR3 runs 20 residues. In DNA, the CDR3 is TGTGCTCTTGGAGCCCCAGCCAGGCGTCCTCTGGGGGTCCACACCGATAAACTCATCTTT. Protein sequence: CALGAPARRPLGVHTDKLIF.

This clone occurred a few times. This sequence joins TRDV1 and TRDJ1; D is ambiguous. Trimming shortened V by 6 bases and J by 3 bases, and 20 bases separated the two germline ends. CDR1 TSWWSYY and CDR2 QGS come from the germline V gene. The CDR3 spans 16 residues. The CDR3 is CALGHCQPTMADKLIF. In DNA form, the CDR3 reads TGTGCTCTTGGACATTGCCAGCCCACGATGGCCGATAAACTCATCTTT.

The genes are TRDV1 and TRDJ1; no clear D gene. The CDR3 totals 14 residues. In germline, CDR1 is TSWWSYY, CDR2 QGS. The ends were cut back, 0 bases at V and 11 bases at J, with 16 bases in the middle. CDR3 amino acids: CALGELGYDGGLIF. In nucleotides, the CDR3 is TGTGCTCTTGGGGAACTTGGCTACGATGGCGGGCTCATCTTT.

This clone was seen only a few times. The chain links TRDV1 to TRDJ1; 9 bases are shared with TRDD3. The CDR3 runs 21 residues. The ends lost 1 base at V and 1 base at J; junction bases unmatched: 19. Germline V CDR1 and CDR2: TSWWSYY, QGS. CDR3 protein: CALGEPSPYWGKYPLTDKLIF. CDR3 nucleotide sequence: TGTGCTCTTGGGGAACCTTCCCCTTACTGGGGGAAATACCCTCTCACCGATAAACTCATCTTT.